This TCR beta chain was identified in a study of CD8+ T cells in alopecia areata. Study-wide background: Patients took tofacitinib for 6 to 18 months, followed by 6 drug-free months. The investigators scored severity in treated patients by the percentage of affected scalp area. Findings of the study overall: Many expanded lesional clones persisted in scalp and blood during tofacitinib. Higher clonality than in normal scalp was seen in lesional scalp, especially alopecia totalis/universalis.

After isolation, RNA underwent reverse transcription to generate cDNA as the sequencing template. Here immunoSEQ multiplex PCR was the method, and the copy in TCRdb shows in-frame clones only, minus some. The sample lists 100,000 to 150,000 clones, about three fifths seen once, with 30% in the top ten. In regard to this clone: Its specificity is not known.

V gave up 8 bases and J gave up 5 bases; unmatched junction bases: 11. Germline loops: CDR1 SEHNR, CDR2 FQNEAQ (reference sequence). The CDR3 sequence is 14 residues long. The treatment is: oral pan-JAK inhibitor, 5-10 mg twice daily. This receptor was taken from a human donor with alopecia areata. The material was CD8+ T cells sorted from blood, obtained at week 4, from a patient treated with tofacitinib. J is TRBJ2-7 and V is TRBV7-9; TRBD2 aligns across 8 bases. In nucleotides, the CDR3 is TGTGCCAGCTACGACGGGAGGGGCCCCCACGAGCAGTACTTC. This encodes CASYDGRGPHEQYF.